The next 13 T cell receptor beta chains were all read from a single sample in a study of T cells in localized non-small cell lung cancer (dated by TCRdb to 2019 to 2021). The library was made by the immunoSEQ multiplex PCR assay. Drawn from immuneACCESS, this table holds only the in-frame rearrangements with V and J called that TCRdb kept. Clones are partly lost; checked studies trace under half to an unresolved V gene and leave the rest unexplained. The sample table holds roughly 7,800 clones, of which about 94% were seen once. 2.5% to 3.5% of the sample is taken by the ten largest. Material: peripheral blood, obtained before any cancer treatment. All receptors derive from a woman aged 40-75 years with stage I lung adenocarcinoma.

The V gene is TRBV7-3, the J gene TRBJ2-3, with D possibly TRBD1 on 6 matching bases. V lost 0 bases to trimming and J lost 6 bases, with 7 bases between them. CDR1 and CDR2 (germline): SGHTA, FQGTGA. This CDR3 contains 13 residues. CDR3 sequence: CASSLTGADTQYF. The CDR3 nucleotides read TGTGCCAGCAGCTTAACGGGGGCGGATACGCAGTATTTT. The full variable domain, with the rest looked up from reference TRBV7-3 and TRBJ2-3, is GAGVSQTPSNKVTEKGKYVELRCDPISGHTALYWYRQSLGQGPEFLIYFQGTGAADDSGLPNDRFFAVRPEGSVSTLKIQRTERGDSAVYLCASSLTGADTQYFGPGTRLTVL.

This clone was picked up one time. The V and J genes are TRBV2 and TRBJ2-4, with 9 positions matching TRBD1. CDR1 SNHLY and CDR2 FYNNEI come from the germline V gene. The J segment lost 7 bases and the V segment lost 10 bases, leaving 2 bases of the junction unmatched. The CDR3 runs 11 residues. The CDR3 sequence: CATGTGNIQYF. For the CDR3, the DNA is TGTGCCACTGGGACAGGGAACATTCAGTACTTC.

In nucleotides, the CDR3 is TGTGCCAGCAGCCCAGCGACCCGGGTGGGAGAGACCCAGTACTTC. It specifies CASSPATRVGETQYF. The V and J genes are TRBV11-2 and TRBJ2-5; unclear D gene. The CDR3 length is 15 residues. Trimming took 5 bases from V and 4 from J, leaving 17 bases between them. Germline values: CDR1 SGHAT, CDR2 FQNNGV.

The CDR3 DNA is TGCGCCAGCAGCTTGGCGGGGTCGGGGGCCAACGTCCTGACTTTC. Protein product: CASSLAGSGANVLTF. V and J are TRBV5-1 and TRBJ2-6, with TRBD2 as a possible D gene (5 bases). The CDR3 loop spans 15 amino acids. The germline gives CDR1 SGHRS, CDR2 YFSETQ. The V end was cut by 0 bases, the J end by 4 bases, with 8 bases between. Looking up the rest from reference TRBV5-1 and TRBJ2-6 gives the full variable domain: KAGVTQTPRYLIKTRGQQVTLSCSPISGHRSVSWYQQTPGQGLQFLFEYFSETQRNKGNFPGRFSGRQFSNSRSEMNVSTLELGDSALYLCASSLAGSGANVLTFGAGSRLTVL.

This chain connects TRBV15 to TRBJ1-6; D ambiguous. The CDR3 length is 15 residues. The germline V gene has CDR1 LNHNV and CDR2 YYDKDF (reference sequence). The V end was cut by 0 bases, the J end by 6 bases, with 9 bases between. CDR3 DNA: TGTGCCACCAGCAGAGAATTTACGTCTAATTCACCCCTCCACTTT. Translation gives CATSREFTSNSPLHF.

This chain uses TRBV13 with TRBJ2-7; 14 bases fit TRBD2. CDR3 length: 14 residues. V lost 5 bases, J lost 6 bases, and 3 bases stayed unmatched. Per the germline V gene, CDR1 is PRHDT and CDR2 is FYEKMQ (reference sequence). The CDR3 coding sequence is TGTGCCAGCAGCCGGGGACTAGCGGGAGTCGAGCAGTACTTC. Protein product: CASSRGLAGVEQYF.

The count of this clone is one. The chain recombines TRBV2 with TRBJ1-1; TRBD1 aligns across 7 bases. Trimming cost V 8 bases and J 3 bases; bases outside gene matches: 15. This CDR3 is built from 16 residues. Germline CDR1 is SNHLY and CDR2 is FYNNEI. The CDR3 nucleotides read TGTGCCAGCGGGGGACAGCTTTACTCGAAGGACACTGAAGCTTTCTTT. This codes for CASGGQLYSKDTEAFF.

V and J are TRBV4-1 and TRBJ2-3; 8 nucleotides line up with TRBD1. This CDR3 region has 15 residues. With V trimmed by 1 base and J by 2 bases, 2 bases remained unmatched. Germline values: CDR1 MGHRA, CDR2 YSYEKL. CDR3 DNA: TGCGCCAGCAGCCAAGTGGGACAGGCCACAGATACGCAGTATTTT. Translating gives CASSQVGQATDTQYF.

As DNA, the CDR3 is TGTGCCAGCAGTCGATTAGGGGTATACTACAATGAGCAGTTCTTC. Protein: CASSRLGVYYNEQFF. V usage is TRBV28 and J usage is TRBJ2-1; possibly TRBD1 for D (5 bases). From germline, CDR1 is MDHEN and CDR2 SYDVKM. V shed 5 bases and J shed 3 bases, with 14 bases lying between them. The CDR3 length is 15 residues.

A single count supports this clone. The rearrangement links TRBV29-1 to TRBJ1-2, with unresolved D. This CDR3 has 12 amino acids. Trimming took off 4 bases at V and 5 bases at J, with 11 bases between the two ends. Germline CDR1 and CDR2: SQVTM and ANQGSEA. CDR3 coding DNA: TGCAGCGTTGGTGAAGGGCTATATGGCTACACCTTC. Translating gives CSVGEGLYGYTF.

Written as DNA, the CDR3 is TGTGCCAGCAGCTTAGTACTCGTTACGGCTAATAGGGCCAACGTCCTGACTTTC. The encoded protein is CASSLVLVTANRANVLTF. The chain carries TRBV7-2 and TRBJ2-6; D not resolved. CDR1 is SGHTA and CDR2 is FQGNSA in the germline V gene. Trimming shortened V by 1 base and J by 5 bases, and 18 bases separated the two germline ends. The CDR3 is 18 amino acids.

The chain employs TRBV10-3 and TRBJ2-7; D remains ambiguous. Trimming took 6 bases from V and 0 from J, leaving 9 bases between them. Per the germline V gene, CDR1 is ENHRY and CDR2 is SYGVKD. The CDR3 is 13 amino acids. The CDR3 DNA sequence: TGTGCCATCAGCCAGGACGGCTCCTACGAGCAGTACTTC. This gives the protein CAISQDGSYEQYF.

This sequence joins TRBV5-1 and TRBJ2-5; the D is unclear. CDR3 length: 15 residues. Trimming pared 1 base from V and 5 bases from J, leaving 15 bases between. Germline CDR1 is SGHRS and CDR2 is YFSETQ. CDR3 in amino acids: CASSLFDLAGETQYF. The CDR3, as DNA: TGCGCCAGCAGCTTGTTCGACTTAGCCGGGGAGACCCAGTACTTC.